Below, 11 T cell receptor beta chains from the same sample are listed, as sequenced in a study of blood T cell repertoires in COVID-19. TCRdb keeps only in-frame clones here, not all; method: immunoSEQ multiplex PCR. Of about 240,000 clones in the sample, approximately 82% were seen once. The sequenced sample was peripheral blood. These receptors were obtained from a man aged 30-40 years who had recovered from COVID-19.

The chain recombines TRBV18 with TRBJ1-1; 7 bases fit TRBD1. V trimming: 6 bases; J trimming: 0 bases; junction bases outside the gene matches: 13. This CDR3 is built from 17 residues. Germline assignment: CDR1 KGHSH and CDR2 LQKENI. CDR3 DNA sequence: TGTGCCAGCTCGACGAGTGAGGGGGCACCCATGAACACTGAAGCTTTCTTT. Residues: CASSTSEGAPMNTEAFF.

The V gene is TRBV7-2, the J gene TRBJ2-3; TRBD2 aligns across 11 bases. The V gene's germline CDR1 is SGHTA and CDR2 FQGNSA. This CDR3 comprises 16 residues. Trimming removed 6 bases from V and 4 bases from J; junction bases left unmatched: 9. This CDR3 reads CASSYNSGGAADTQYF. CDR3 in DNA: TGTGCCAGCAGTTACAATAGCGGGGGGGCGGCAGATACGCAGTATTTT. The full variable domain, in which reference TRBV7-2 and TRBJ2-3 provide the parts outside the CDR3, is GAGVSQSPSNKVTEKGKDVELRCDPISGHTALYWYRQSLGQGLEFLIYFQGNSAPDKSGLPSDRFSAERTGGSVSTLTIQRTQQEDSAVYLCASSYNSGGAADTQYFGPGTRLTVL.

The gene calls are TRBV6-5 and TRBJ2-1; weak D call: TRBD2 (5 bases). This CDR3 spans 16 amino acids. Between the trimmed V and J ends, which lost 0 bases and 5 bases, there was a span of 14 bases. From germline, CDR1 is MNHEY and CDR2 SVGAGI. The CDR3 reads CASSYSAGHANNEQFF. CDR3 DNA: TGTGCCAGCAGTTACTCGGCGGGTCATGCCAACAATGAGCAGTTCTTC.

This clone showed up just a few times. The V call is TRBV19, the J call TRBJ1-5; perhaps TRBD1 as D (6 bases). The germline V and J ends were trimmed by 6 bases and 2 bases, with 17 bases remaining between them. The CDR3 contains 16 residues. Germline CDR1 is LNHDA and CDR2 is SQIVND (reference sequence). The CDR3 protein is CASSTNPTGGNQPQHF. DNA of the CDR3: TGTGCCAGTAGCACCAACCCGACAGGAGGCAATCAGCCCCAGCATTTT.

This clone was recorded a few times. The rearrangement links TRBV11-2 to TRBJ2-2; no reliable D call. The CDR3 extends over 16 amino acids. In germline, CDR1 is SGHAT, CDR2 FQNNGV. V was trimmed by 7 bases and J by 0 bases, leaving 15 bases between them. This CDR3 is CASTDWPAANTGELFF. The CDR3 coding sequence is TGTGCCAGCACTGACTGGCCGGCGGCGAACACCGGGGAGCTGTTTTTT.

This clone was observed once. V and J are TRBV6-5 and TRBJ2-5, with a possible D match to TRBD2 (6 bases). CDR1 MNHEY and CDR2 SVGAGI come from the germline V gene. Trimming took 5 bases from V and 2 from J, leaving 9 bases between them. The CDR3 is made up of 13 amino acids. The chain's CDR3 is CASSRTTQETQYF. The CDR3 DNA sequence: TGTGCCAGCAGTCGGACTACGCAAGAGACCCAGTACTTC.

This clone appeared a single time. The chain's CDR3 is CASSPPSGGRDEQFF. CDR3 sequence (DNA): TGTGCCAGCAGCCCCCCCAGCGGGGGTAGAGATGAGCAGTTCTTC. The chain links TRBV7-9 to TRBJ2-1; 8 nucleotides match TRBD2. Trimming at V came to 5 bases and at J to 8 bases, leaving 11 bases not matched to a gene. The CDR3 has 15 residues. From germline, CDR1 is SEHNR and CDR2 FQNEAQ (reference sequence).

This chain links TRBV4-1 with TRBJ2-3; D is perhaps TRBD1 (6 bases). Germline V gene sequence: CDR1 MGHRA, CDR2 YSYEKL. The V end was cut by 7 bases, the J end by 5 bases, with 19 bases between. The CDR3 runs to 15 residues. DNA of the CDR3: TGCGCCAGCACGCCCCAGGGGTTTTTAGGAGATACGCAGTATTTT. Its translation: CASTPQGFLGDTQYF.

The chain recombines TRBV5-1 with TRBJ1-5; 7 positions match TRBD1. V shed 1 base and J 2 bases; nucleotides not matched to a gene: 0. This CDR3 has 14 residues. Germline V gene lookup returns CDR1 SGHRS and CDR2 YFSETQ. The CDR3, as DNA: TGCGCCAGCAGCTTGACAGGGGGCAATCAGCCCCAGCATTTT. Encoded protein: CASSLTGGNQPQHF.

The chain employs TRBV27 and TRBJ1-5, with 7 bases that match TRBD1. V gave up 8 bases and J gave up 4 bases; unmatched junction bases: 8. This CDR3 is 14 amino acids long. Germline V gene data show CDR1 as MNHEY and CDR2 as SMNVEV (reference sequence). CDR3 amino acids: CASSTGQSNQPQHF. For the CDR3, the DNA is TGTGCCAGCTCGACAGGGCAGAGTAATCAGCCCCAGCATTTT.

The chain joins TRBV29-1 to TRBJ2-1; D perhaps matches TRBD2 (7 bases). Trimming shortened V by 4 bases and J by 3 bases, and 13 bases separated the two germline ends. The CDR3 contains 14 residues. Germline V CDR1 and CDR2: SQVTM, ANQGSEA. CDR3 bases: TGCAGCGTTGGGGCGGGGGCCAACTACAATGAGCAGTTCTTC. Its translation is CSVGAGANYNEQFF.